Below are 27 T cell receptor beta chains sequenced from a single sample in a study of T cell repertoires in cytomegalovirus infection. Using its own MiXCR run on the reads, TCRdb lists one record per CDR3 protein. The sample includes more than 150,000 distinct CDR3 sequences, about a quarter of them seen just once. The sample was PBMCs. The source of these receptors is a human donor in good health (CMV status not recorded). Some clones in this sample may be carry-over from other donors' samples.

Notes on this clonotype: It may be a read error: a sequence one base away is much more abundant. Here the CDR3 omits its conserved ending phenylalanine or tryptophan, so a read error is the likely source. This chain connects TRBV7-2 to TRBJ1-5; TRBD1 matches 8 bases. This CDR3 contains 13 residues. V lost 5 bases and J lost 9; bases outside the gene matches: 6. CDR1 is SGHTA and CDR2 is FQGNSA in the germline V gene. CDR3 in DNA: TGTGCCAGCAGCCCAGGGGGCGGGAGGCCCCAGCATCTT. As protein: CASSPGGGRPQHL.

This chain links TRBV28 with TRBJ1-1; D is perhaps TRBD1 (5 bases). The CDR3 contains 13 residues. Germline CDR1 reads MDHEN; CDR2 reads SYDVKM. Trimming took off 5 bases at V and 1 base at J, with 8 bases between the two ends. CDR3 sequence reads: CASSRQRNTEAFF. The CDR3 DNA is TGTGCCAGCAGTCGACAGAGGAACACTGAAGCTTTCTTT.

On this clonotype: Germline and junction disagree at one end, which may indicate a read error. The chain has TRBV7-7 and TRBJ2-7, with D perhaps matching TRBD1 (6 bases). The germline CDR1 and CDR2 sequences are SSHAT and FNYEAQ (reference sequence). The CDR3 has 15 residues. CDR3 loop: CASSLRQGPAYEQYF. In nucleotides, the CDR3 is TGTGCTAGCAGCTTACGGCAGGGGCCGGCCTACGAGCAGTACTTC.

The rearrangement uses TRBV5-6 and TRBJ2-4, with 9 bases fitting TRBD2. CDR1 is SGHDT, CDR2 YYEEEE, per germline. The CDR3 has 18 amino acids. J was trimmed by 5 bases and V by 1 base; bases with no gene match: 13. The CDR3 reads CASSLTGSGGLIQNIQYF. The DNA of the CDR3 is TGTGCCAGCAGCTTGACAGGTAGCGGGGGCCTTATCCAAAACATTCAGTACTTC.

The chain combines TRBV20-1 with TRBJ1-2; no reliable D call. Germline lookup yields CDR1 DFQATT and CDR2 SNEGSKA (reference sequence). The germline V and J ends were trimmed by 5 bases and 6 bases, with 16 bases remaining between them. The CDR3 has 13 residues. CDR3 protein: CSAPMWAVDGYTF. The CDR3 bases are TGCAGTGCTCCCATGTGGGCCGTAGATGGCTACACCTTC.

This clonotype showed up just a few times. Given the absence of the conserved phenylalanine or tryptophan at the CDR3 end, a read error is likely. Because the CDR3's place on the DNA is in doubt, the DNA is left out and the CDR3 is given as listed by TCRdb. J is TRBJ2-1 and V is TRBV19; the listed D gene, TRBD1, was not tested against the DNA. Counting both end residues, the CDR3 totals 11 amino acids. Germline V gene sequence: CDR1 LNHDA, CDR2 SQIVND (reference sequence). CDR3: CASSNPGPTFV.

This sequence joins TRBV9 and TRBJ1-1; D gene ambiguous. Per the germline V gene, CDR1 is SGDLS and CDR2 is YYNGEE. Trimming took off 0 bases at V and 0 bases at J, with 9 bases between the two ends. The CDR3 length is 15 residues. Here the CDR3 DNA reads TGTGCCAGCAGCGTAGAGCCGATCATGAACACTGAAGCTTTCTTT. Protein: CASSVEPIMNTEAFF. The full variable domain, its missing parts supplied by reference TRBV9 and TRBJ1-1, is DSGVTQTPKHLITATGQRVTLRCSPRSGDLSVYWYQQSLDQGLQFLIQYYNGEERAKGNILERFSAQQFPDLHSELNLSSLELGDSALYFCASSVEPIMNTEAFFGQGTRLTVV.

The chain is built from TRBV29-1 and TRBJ2-5; a weak D match, TRBD1 (7 bases). This CDR3 region has 12 residues. V was cut by 5 bases and J by 4 bases, with 11 bases left in between. Germline lookup yields CDR1 SQVTM and CDR2 ANQGSEA. The CDR3: CSVRGRGETQYF. DNA of the CDR3: TGCAGCGTTAGGGGGCGGGGAGAGACCCAGTACTTC.

J is TRBJ2-1 and V is TRBV7-3; TRBD1 agrees at 8 bases. The CDR3 loop spans 16 amino acids. Germline CDR1 is SGHTA and CDR2 is FQGTGA. The V gene end was trimmed by 2 bases and the J gene end by 4 bases; junction bases not matched to a gene: 7. CDR3 region: CASSLVRDRNYNEQFF. CDR3 coding DNA: TGTGCCAGCAGCTTAGTCCGGGACAGGAATTACAATGAGCAGTTCTTC.

Note on this clonotype: This may be a read error: a much more frequent sequence differs by one nucleotide. This sequence joins TRBV7-2 and TRBJ2-2; D is undetermined. CDR3 size: 14 residues. Germline-derived CDR1 and CDR2 are SGHTA and FQGNSA. The CDR3 sequence: CPSSHSGNTGELFF. As DNA, the CDR3 is TGTCCCAGCAGTCATTCCGGGAACACCGGGGAGCTGTTTTTT.

This sequence joins TRBV28 and TRBJ2-1; 7 bases agree with TRBD1. In germline, CDR1 is MDHEN, CDR2 SYDVKM. The V segment lost 2 bases and the J segment 3 bases; nucleotides outside the gene matches: 10. The CDR3 consists of 17 residues. CDR3 DNA sequence: TGTGCCAGCAGTTTAAACCTCAGACAGGGAGACTACAATGAGCAGTTCTTC. It encodes CASSLNLRQGDYNEQFF.

This clonotype was observed many times. The chain couples TRBV7-2 to TRBJ2-4; 8 nucleotides line up with TRBD1. Trimming took 5 bases from V and 0 from J; bases not matched to a gene: 12. The CDR3 has 18 amino acids. From germline, CDR1 is SGHTA and CDR2 FQGNSA. The CDR3 spells CASSPRDRSLLAKNIQYF. CDR3 sequence (DNA): TGTGCCAGCAGCCCCCGGGACAGGTCTTTACTAGCCAAAAACATTCAGTACTTC.

This clonotype appeared a few times. The chain carries TRBV29-1 and TRBJ2-7, with no clear D. CDR3 size: 12 residues. V lost 4 bases and J lost 1, with 8 bases in between. Looked up from germline, CDR1 is SQVTM and CDR2 is ANQGSEA. The CDR3 loop is CSVGDTSYEQYF. The CDR3 DNA is TGCAGCGTTGGTGACACATCCTACGAGCAGTACTTC.

V gene TRBV12-3 or TRBV12-4 combines with J gene TRBJ2-1; 8 bases align to TRBD1. The V and J ends lost 7 bases and 5 bases, in that order; junction bases with no gene match: 7. There are 14 residues in the CDR3. CDR3: CASTPTGDNNEQFF. The CDR3 DNA is TGTGCCAGCACCCCGACAGGGGATAACAATGAGCAGTTCTTC.

This rearrangement joins TRBV6-2 or TRBV6-3 to TRBJ2-1; 7 bases are a match to TRBD1. From germline, CDR1 is MNHEY and CDR2 SVGEGT. The CDR3 is 18 amino acids. The trim removed 2 bases at V and 5 bases at J, leaving 15 bases unmatched. CDR3 region: CASSYRPAPGQYDNEQFF. In DNA, the CDR3 is TGTGCCAGCAGTTACAGACCCGCACCGGGACAGTATGACAATGAGCAGTTCTTC.

The chain carries TRBV7-2 and TRBJ2-3; D unclear. Trimming removed 0 bases from V and 2 bases from J, with 6 bases in between. The CDR3 is made up of 14 amino acids. Germline CDR1 is SGHTA and CDR2 is FQGNSA. In DNA, the CDR3 is TGTGCCAGCAGCTTAGCGATGCTCACAGATACGCAGTATTTT. It encodes CASSLAMLTDTQYF.

The chain links TRBV10-3 to TRBJ2-7; D tentatively reads TRBD1 or TRBD2 (6 bases each). Germline values: CDR1 ENHRY, CDR2 SYGVKD. The CDR3 loop spans 14 amino acids. V lost 6 bases to trimming and J lost 3 bases, with 15 bases between them. The CDR3 here is CAISRTEEGYEQYF. The CDR3 DNA sequence: TGTGCCATCAGCAGGACAGAGGAGGGCTACGAGCAGTACTTC.

This clonotype was observed at least ten times. V usage is TRBV7-8 and J usage is TRBJ2-1, with 8 bases fitting TRBD2. In germline, CDR1 is SGHVS, CDR2 FQNEAQ. V gave up 1 base and J gave up 5 bases; unmatched junction bases: 4. The CDR3 is 15 amino acids. The CDR3 nucleotides read TGTGCCAGCAGCTTAGGGTTAGCGGGGAACAATGAGCAGTTCTTC. Its protein product is CASSLGLAGNNEQFF. The entire variable domain, with the rest obtained from reference TRBV7-8 and TRBJ2-1, is as follows: GAGVSQSPRYKVAKRGQDVALRCDPISGHVSLFWYQQALGQGPEFLTYFQNEAQLDKSGLPSDRFFAERPEGSVSTLKIQRTQQEDSAVYLCASSLGLAGNNEQFFGPGTRLTVL.

V and J are TRBV11-2 and TRBJ2-1; 14 bases are shared with TRBD2. Germline V gene data show CDR1 as SGHAT and CDR2 as FQNNGV. Unmatched junction bases numbered 14, after V lost 4 bases and J lost 6 bases. The CDR3 covers 19 residues. Written as DNA, the CDR3 is TGTGCCAGCAGCTCATTGGGACTAGCGGGAGTTTGGACGGGCAATGAGCAGTTCTTC. This gives the protein CASSSLGLAGVWTGNEQFF.

This clonotype was detected ten times or more. The V call is TRBV12-3 or TRBV12-4, the J call TRBJ1-5; D call uncertain. V dropped 3 bases and J dropped 4 bases, with 7 bases sitting between them. The CDR3 loop spans 13 amino acids. The DNA for the CDR3 is TGTGCCAGCAGTTTGGCCGAGAATCAGCCCCAGCATTTT. This translates into CASSLAENQPQHF.

In regard to this clonotype: One end of the junction is discordant with germline, which a read error may explain. The chain employs TRBV11-3 and TRBJ2-5; 8 bases line up with TRBD2. The CDR3 is 16 amino acids. Germline CDR1 and CDR2: SGHNT and YENEEA. The CDR3 sequence: CASSSGGAGGQVTQYF. CDR3 DNA sequence: TGTGCCAGCAGCTCCGGTGGGGCGGGAGGCCAAGTGACCCAGTACTTC.

This clonotype was picked up many times. The chain uses TRBV7-3 and TRBJ2-3; 14 nucleotides match TRBD2. V lost 4 bases, J lost 1 base, and 4 bases stayed unmatched. There are 17 residues in the CDR3. Germline V lookup: CDR1 SGHTA, CDR2 FQGTGA. CDR3 sequence: CASSSPGLAGGTDTQYF. For the CDR3, the DNA is TGTGCCAGCAGCTCCCCGGGACTAGCGGGGGGCACAGATACGCAGTATTTT. Full variable domain (missing parts from reference TRBV7-3 and TRBJ2-3): GAGVSQTPSNKVTEKGKYVELRCDPISGHTALYWYRQSLGQGPEFLIYFQGTGAADDSGLPNDRFFAVRPEGSVSTLKIQRTERGDSAVYLCASSSPGLAGGTDTQYFGPGTRLTVL.

This chain connects TRBV13 to TRBJ1-2, with D possibly TRBD1 on 5 matching bases. Germline CDR1 PRHDT, CDR2 FYEKMQ (reference sequence). V shed 5 bases and J shed 4 bases, with 8 bases lying between them. The CDR3 sequence is 12 residues long. As DNA, the CDR3 is TGTGCCAGCAGCGTCGACAGCTATGGCTACACCTTC. Its protein is CASSVDSYGYTF. Variable domain in full (rest from reference TRBV13 and TRBJ1-2): AAGVIQSPRHLIKEKRETATLKCYPIPRHDTVYWYQQGPGQDPQFLISFYEKMQSDKGSIPDRFSAQQFSDYHSELNMSSLELGDSALYFCASSVDSYGYTFGSGTRLTVV.

This clonotype was seen only a few times. This chain uses TRBV3-1 with TRBJ2-7; weak D call: TRBD1 (5 bases). CDR1 LGHDT and CDR2 YNNKEL come from the germline V gene (reference sequence). Trimming shortened V by 0 bases and J by 0 bases, and 12 bases separated the two germline ends. This CDR3 spans 16 amino acids. CDR3 protein: CASSQDSMTVSYEQYF. CDR3 DNA sequence: TGTGCCAGCAGCCAAGATTCGATGACAGTCTCCTACGAGCAGTACTTC.

This clonotype was seen ten or more times. V gene TRBV15 combines with J gene TRBJ1-2, with D unclear. CDR1 and CDR2 (germline): LNHNV, YYDKDF (reference sequence). The CDR3 spans 16 residues. Deletions cut 0 bases from V and 2 bases from J, with 13 bases between. For the CDR3, the DNA is TGTGCCACCAGCAGAGATGGGGTATACGGGAACTATGGCTACACCTTC. Protein sequence: CATSRDGVYGNYGYTF.

The chain carries TRBV6-1 and TRBJ1-1; 7 bases are a match to TRBD1. Germline V gene sequence: CDR1 MNHNS, CDR2 SASEGT. V shed 6 bases and J 5 bases; nucleotides not matched to a gene: 6. The CDR3 covers 13 residues. CDR3 in DNA: TGTGCCAGCAGGGCGACAGGGCAGACTGAAGCTTTCTTT. Translating it yields CASRATGQTEAFF.

The sample holds a few counts of this clonotype. The CDR3 is CASSPAGGQPQHF. Here the CDR3 DNA reads TGTGCCAGCAGCCCCGCAGGGGGACAGCCCCAGCATTTT. This chain joins TRBV9 and TRBJ1-5; 7 positions match TRBD1. After removal of 4 bases from V and 7 bases from J, the junction contained 5 bases not matched to a gene. CDR3 length: 13 residues. Per the germline V gene, CDR1 is SGDLS and CDR2 is YYNGEE.